This TCR beta chain derives from a study of blood T cell repertoires in COVID-19. Study information: In Cohort 3, a recovered donor had either two negative PCRs, clearance, or symptom resolution. Acute-phase and convalescent COVID-19 samples originated in the United States, Italy and Spain.

The CDR3 is 11 residues long. With V trimmed by 4 bases and J by 10 bases, 2 bases remained unmatched. Germline CDR1 LNHDA, CDR2 SQIVND (reference sequence). Original handling: Counts of nucleated cells, estimated from reference gene primer amplification, were obtained. Sequencing used immunoSEQ multiplex PCR; TCRdb keeps in-frame clones, though not all of them. V, J and clone size are those of that table, while D and trimming were read from the DNA. The data hold some 300,000 clones, with 88% observed a single time. In assigning cohorts, the study relied on participant-reported clinical history. Sequencing was done on a sample of PBMCs or T cells enriched from blood (not recorded which). The clonotype was recovered from a woman in her fifties or sixties in a cohort exposed to, infected with or recovered from COVID-19 (not recorded which). The rearrangement joins TRBV19 to TRBJ2-7; 9 positions agree with TRBD2. CDR3 protein: CASSSGRGQYF. The CDR3 DNA reads as TGTGCCAGTAGTAGCGGGAGGGGACAGTACTTC.